This T cell receptor (beta chain) was identified in a study of patients and donors after allogeneic stem cell transplantation (dated by TCRdb to the early 2020s). V is clipped by 6 bases and J by 1 base, and the sequence between their germline boundaries is 9 bases long. The CDR3, from cysteine to phenylalanine, totals 13 residues. The only DNA kept is the CDR3, 39 bases in frame from the first base. CDR1 and CDR2, per the germline V gene (reference sequence), are DFQATT and SNEGSKA. This clonotype occurred a few times. The antigen this receptor binds is unknown. Base-call qualities are not available, and no considerably larger clone is one nucleotide away. Library construction relied on RT-PCR. The sequencer listed for this sample is NextSeq 550. In-frame beta chains were kept once TCRdb had trimmed the public reads at Q25 with fastp and called clones with MiXCR. Duplicate CDR3 protein sequences are folded into a single record with the most common DNA and genes. The sample includes 150,000 to 200,000 distinct CDR3 sequences, with approximately 22% observed a single time. About 25% of the sample rests with the top ten.

The sequenced material came from blood, either unsorted or a sorted T cell fraction (not recorded which). This clonotype was obtained from a human donor who was either an allogeneic HSCT recipient or a stem cell or donor lymphocyte infusion donor (not recorded which). It is not recorded whose cells these are; they may come from a transplant donor. Rearrangement joined TRBV20-1 to TRBJ2-2, with the D gene not clear enough to name. The base sequence is TGCAGTGCCCCGGACGGGAACACCGGGGAGCTGTTTTTT. Translation gives CSAPDGNTGELFF.